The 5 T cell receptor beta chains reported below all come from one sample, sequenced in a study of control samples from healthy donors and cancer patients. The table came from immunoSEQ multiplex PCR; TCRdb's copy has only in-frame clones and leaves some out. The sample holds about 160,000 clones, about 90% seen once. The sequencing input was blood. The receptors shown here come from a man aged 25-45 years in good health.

The CDR3 reads CASRPPRILTDTQYF. The CDR3 bases are TGTGCCAGCAGGCCTCCTCGGATCCTCACAGATACGCAGTATTTT. V usage is TRBV28 and J usage is TRBJ2-3, with unresolved D. Germline CDR1 is MDHEN and CDR2 is SYDVKM. Trimming took off 6 bases at V and 2 bases at J, with 15 bases between the two ends. There are 15 residues in the CDR3.

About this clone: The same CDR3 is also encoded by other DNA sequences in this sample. CDR3 region: CASSQERRTEAFF. The CDR3 DNA is TGTGCCAGCAGCCAAGAACGGAGAACTGAAGCTTTCTTT. The chain carries TRBV14 and TRBJ1-1; no clear D. Germline assignment: CDR1 SGHDN and CDR2 FVKESK. This CDR3 has 13 amino acids. V lost 0 bases to trimming and J lost 5 bases, with 7 bases between them.

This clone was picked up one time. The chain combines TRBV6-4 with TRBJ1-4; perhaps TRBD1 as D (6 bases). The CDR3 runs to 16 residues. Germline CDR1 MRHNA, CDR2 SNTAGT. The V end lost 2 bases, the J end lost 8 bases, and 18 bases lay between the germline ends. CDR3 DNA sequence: TGTGCCAGCAGTGACGGTAGGGCAGGGGCCTGGGAAAAACTGTTTTTT. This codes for CASSDGRAGAWEKLFF.

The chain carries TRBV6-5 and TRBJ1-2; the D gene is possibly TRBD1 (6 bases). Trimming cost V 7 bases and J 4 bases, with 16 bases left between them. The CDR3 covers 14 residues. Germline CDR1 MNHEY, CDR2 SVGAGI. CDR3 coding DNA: TGTGCCAGCATCATGACAGGCCTAACCTATGGCTACACCTTC. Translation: CASIMTGLTYGYTF.

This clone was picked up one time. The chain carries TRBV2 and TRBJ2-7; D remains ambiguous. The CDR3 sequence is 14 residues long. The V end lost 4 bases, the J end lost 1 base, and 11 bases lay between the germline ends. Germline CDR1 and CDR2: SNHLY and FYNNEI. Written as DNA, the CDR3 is TGTGCCAGCAGTGGCGACTGGGATTCCTACGAGCAGTACTTC. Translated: CASSGDWDSYEQYF.